The sequence of this T cell receptor (beta chain) was determined in a study of blood T cells in healthy people across ages. Study as a whole: Using template switching, researchers captured about one barcoded beta molecule for each two T cells. Whole-study results and caveats: Those diversity estimates obtained from one million T cells were thought to be underestimates.

Every sample gave at least 5 micrograms of total RNA when it was extracted. For this clonotype: Its antigen is undetermined.

Then a second PCR, running roughly 6 to 12 cycles, was carried out with a sample-barcoded 5' primer and a J-beta primer mix. The template-switch adaptor was a 5' adaptor with 12 random nucleotides. It tagged each cDNA molecule. TCRdb re-called the 5' RACE reads through MiXCR, storing one row per CDR3 protein. The data contain approximately 940,000 distinct CDR3 sequences, 45% to 50% of them singletons. CDR1 and CDR2 from the germline V gene are MNHEY and SVGAGI. Trimming shortened V by 4 bases and J by 5 bases, and 12 bases separated the two germline ends. The CDR3 has 14 residues. The sequenced sample consisted of blood. The genes are TRBV6-5 and TRBJ1-5; D not resolved. This TCR was recovered from a man aged 25-45 years in good health. CDR3 sequence (DNA): TGTGCCAGCAGTTTGAGGCAGATCCATCAGCCCCAGCATTTT. It encodes CASSLRQIHQPQHF.